Below are 18 T cell receptor beta chains sequenced from a single sample in a study of cytomegalovirus exposure and HLA in healthy donors. The PCR contained 60 Vbeta and 13 Jbeta primers. Sequencing was performed with immunoSEQ multiplex PCR; in TCRdb, only in-frame clones are kept and a portion is missing. Found here are 150,000 to 190,000 clones, 70% to 90% of them singletons; the top ten hold approximately 2.5%. The material sequenced was PBMCs. All receptors come from a woman between 18 and 30 years old in good health and CMV-seronegative.

The gene calls are TRBV28 and TRBJ1-1; TRBD1 aligns across 7 bases. The germline gives CDR1 MDHEN, CDR2 SYDVKM. V shed 3 bases and J 4 bases; nucleotides not matched to a gene: 5. CDR3 size: 14 residues. The CDR3 bases are TGTGCCAGCAGTTTCCCGGAGGGGGCCACTGAAGCTTTCTTT. Encoded protein: CASSFPEGATEAFF.

This rearrangement joins TRBV9 to TRBJ2-3, with a tentative D call TRBD2 (5 bases). The CDR3 totals 15 residues. Germline V gene sequence: CDR1 SGDLS, CDR2 YYNGEE. The germline V and J ends were trimmed by 2 bases and 0 bases, with 10 bases remaining between them. Written as DNA, the CDR3 is TGTGCCAGCAGCGTTCTAGCCGCTAGCACAGATACGCAGTATTTT. Translating it yields CASSVLAASTDTQYF.

V gene TRBV20-1 combines with J gene TRBJ2-3, with D maybe TRBD2 (5 bases). Germline V CDR1 and CDR2: DFQATT, SNEGSKA (reference sequence). The CDR3 totals 11 residues. V shed 7 bases and J shed 3 bases, with 8 bases lying between them. The CDR3 DNA reads TGCAGTGAAGAGCGGACAGATACGCAGTATTTT. Translation: CSEERTDTQYF.

This sequence joins TRBV6-5 and TRBJ2-5, with TRBD2 identical over 7 bases. This CDR3 comprises 14 residues. V dropped 2 bases and J dropped 3; count of bases not matched to a gene: 3. The V gene's germline CDR1 is MNHEY and CDR2 SVGAGI. The CDR3 nucleotides are TGTGCCAGCAGTTACGGGCTAGCGGAAGAGACCCAGTACTTC. Translation gives CASSYGLAEETQYF.

V usage is TRBV2 and J usage is TRBJ1-4; 10 nucleotides match TRBD1. The CDR3 loop spans 14 amino acids. Germline CDR1 is SNHLY and CDR2 is FYNNEI. With V trimmed by 6 bases and J by 6 bases, 4 bases remained unmatched. The CDR3 loop reads CASRGGTGDEKLFF. The CDR3, as DNA: TGTGCCAGCAGGGGGGGGACAGGGGATGAAAAACTGTTTTTT.

The chain is built from TRBV28 and TRBJ1-5, with D possibly being TRBD1 (5 bases). V lost 6 bases, J lost 4 bases, and 16 bases lay in between. This CDR3 has 15 residues. Germline CDR1 is MDHEN and CDR2 is SYDVKM. CDR3 sequence (DNA): TGTGCCAGCAGGCTCCAGGGAGGCGGGAATCAGCCCCAGCATTTT. The encoded protein is CASRLQGGGNQPQHF.

V is TRBV27 and J is TRBJ1-1; a weak D match, TRBD1 (6 bases). Germline CDR1 reads MNHEY; CDR2 reads SMNVEV (reference sequence). The CDR3 consists of 16 residues. V shed 2 bases and J shed 0 bases, with 13 bases lying between them. CDR3 coding DNA: TGTGCCAGCAGTTTAATGGGGGCGACTATGAACACTGAAGCTTTCTTT. Its protein is CASSLMGATMNTEAFF.

V usage is TRBV9 and J usage is TRBJ2-2; 11 bases align to TRBD2. With V trimmed by 4 bases and J by 3 bases, 5 bases remained unmatched. There are 16 residues in the CDR3. Germline V CDR1 and CDR2: SGDLS, YYNGEE. Here the CDR3 DNA reads TGTGCCAGCAGCCCAGGGACTAGCGGTTACACCGGGGAGCTGTTTTTT. It is translated as CASSPGTSGYTGELFF.

This chain joins TRBV10-3 and TRBJ1-5; unclear D gene. The V end lost 0 bases, the J end lost 2 bases, and 14 bases lay between the germline ends. This CDR3 spans 17 amino acids. Germline V gene sequence: CDR1 ENHRY, CDR2 SYGVKD. The CDR3 loop reads CAISESSLARGNQPQHF. The CDR3 DNA is TGTGCCATCAGTGAGTCCTCTCTTGCCCGGGGCAATCAGCCCCAGCATTTT.

The genes are TRBV6-5 and TRBJ1-5; 7 positions agree with TRBD1. The ends lost 5 bases at V and 9 bases at J; junction bases unmatched: 10. CDR1 and CDR2 from the germline V gene are MNHEY and SVGAGI. The CDR3 contains 14 residues. CDR3 amino acids: CASSDQQGKRPQHF. The DNA for the CDR3 is TGTGCCAGCAGTGATCAACAGGGGAAGCGGCCCCAGCATTTT.

This chain uses TRBV7-3 with TRBJ2-5, with 9 nucleotides matching TRBD2. The DNA end is more similar to TRBJ2-7, so the J call may be wrong. CDR1 and CDR2 (germline): SGHTA, FQGTGA. The CDR3 runs 15 residues. The CDR3: CASSLGSGRSYEQYF. The CDR3 region has the DNA TGTGCCAGCAGCTTAGGTAGCGGGAGATCCTACGAGCAGTACTTC.

This clone was observed a few times. The CDR3 spells CSVEDRSRDTQYF. CDR3 nucleotide sequence: TGCAGCGTTGAAGACCGGTCCCGAGATACGCAGTATTTT. This chain joins TRBV29-1 and TRBJ2-3; D is unclear. The germline gives CDR1 SQVTM, CDR2 ANQGSEA. The V and J ends lost 0 bases and 5 bases respectively, with 9 bases between them. This CDR3 spans 13 amino acids.

The chain combines TRBV4-3 with TRBJ2-7, with D possibly TRBD1 on 5 matching bases. Germline V gives CDR1 LGHNA, CDR2 YSLEER. The CDR3 is made up of 15 amino acids. Deletions cut 0 bases from V and 2 bases from J, with 11 bases between. In DNA form, the CDR3 reads TGCGCCAGCAGCCAAGATCGCAGGGCTGCCTACGAGCAGTACTTC. It encodes CASSQDRRAAYEQYF.

The rearrangement uses TRBV9 and TRBJ2-1; 11 nucleotides line up with TRBD2. This CDR3 region has 14 residues. The trim removed 6 bases at V and 6 bases at J, leaving 5 bases unmatched. Germline CDR1 reads SGDLS; CDR2 reads YYNGEE. The CDR3 region has the DNA TGTGCCAGCAATAGCGGGAGGGCCTTCAATGAGCAGTTCTTC. As protein: CASNSGRAFNEQFF.

The chain links TRBV7-3 to TRBJ2-3, with D perhaps matching TRBD1 (6 bases). Trimming shortened V by 0 bases and J by 2 bases, and 15 bases separated the two germline ends. The CDR3 runs 17 residues. Germline assignment: CDR1 SGHTA and CDR2 FQGTGA. CDR3: CASSLTLGQWTTDTQYF. CDR3 coding DNA: TGTGCCAGCAGCTTAACGTTGGGACAATGGACCACAGATACGCAGTATTTT.

This clone was counted a single time. The genes are TRBV5-1 and TRBJ2-2; TRBD1 matches at 9 bases. J lost 4 bases, V lost 5 bases, and 9 bases had no gene match. This CDR3 spans 16 amino acids. Germline V gene data show CDR1 as SGHRS and CDR2 as YFSETQ. CDR3 in DNA: TGCGCCAGCAGGAATCCGGGACAGGGAATCACCGGGGAGCTGTTTTTT. Amino acid sequence: CASRNPGQGITGELFF.

This clone was observed a single time. The chain links TRBV5-6 to TRBJ2-1; 8 nucleotides align to TRBD2. Germline CDR1 reads SGHDT; CDR2 reads YYEEEE. The CDR3 covers 17 residues. V dropped 5 bases and J dropped 0; count of bases not matched to a gene: 10. The CDR3 DNA is TGTGCCAGCAGTTCCGCGGGGGGTGCCCTCTCCTACAATGAGCAGTTCTTC. Residues: CASSSAGGALSYNEQFF. Full variable domain (remainder filled in from reference TRBV5-6 and TRBJ2-1): DAGVTQSPTHLIKTRGQQVTLRCSPKSGHDTVSWYQQALGQGPQFIFQYYEEEERQRGNFPDRFSGHQFPNYSSELNVNALLLGDSALYLCASSSAGGALSYNEQFFGPGTRLTVL.

This chain connects TRBV28 to TRBJ2-7, with D perhaps TRBD1 (5 bases). The CDR3 contains 16 residues. Germline-derived CDR1 and CDR2 are MDHEN and SYDVKM. The V end lost 5 bases, the J end lost 3 bases, and 20 bases lay between the germline ends. The CDR3 DNA sequence: TGTGCCAGCAGTCCTCGAAGTGACAGAGCCCGCTACGAGCAGTACTTC. Translation: CASSPRSDRARYEQYF.